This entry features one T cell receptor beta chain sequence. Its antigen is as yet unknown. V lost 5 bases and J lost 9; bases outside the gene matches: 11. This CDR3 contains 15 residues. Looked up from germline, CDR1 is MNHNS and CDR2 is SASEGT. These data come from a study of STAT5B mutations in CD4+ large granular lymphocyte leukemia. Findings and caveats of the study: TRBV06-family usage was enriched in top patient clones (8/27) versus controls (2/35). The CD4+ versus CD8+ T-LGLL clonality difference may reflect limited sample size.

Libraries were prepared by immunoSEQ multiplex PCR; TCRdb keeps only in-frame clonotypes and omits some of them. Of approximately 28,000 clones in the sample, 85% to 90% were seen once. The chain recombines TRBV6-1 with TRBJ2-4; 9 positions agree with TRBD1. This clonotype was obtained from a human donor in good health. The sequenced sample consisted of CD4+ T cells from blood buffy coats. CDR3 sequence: CASSPSRDRVSIQYF. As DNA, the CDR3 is TGTGCCAGCAGTCCGTCCCGGGACAGGGTTAGCATTCAGTACTTC.